These 32 T cell receptor delta chains came from one sample sequenced in a study of γδ T cells in repeated Plasmodium falciparum infection. TCRdb processed the multiplex PCR reads again with the CATT caller. The sample records tens of thousands of delta-chain clones, 0.75% to 1% being singletons. Gammadelta T cells were flow-sorted from PBMC into Vgamma9/Vdelta2+ and Vdelta2-negative populations for bulk analysis. Sequenced sample: gamma-delta T cells from blood. These receptors were taken from a pool of human donors (malaria-infected and uninfected, not separated).

About this clone: The amino acid sequence in TCRdb belongs to a much larger clone and departs from this DNA's translation at residue 16, likely a sequencing read error; the sequence shown is translated from the DNA. The CDR3 region has the DNA TGTGCCTGTGACACCAGGTCTGGGGGAACGTGGTACACCGATAAACCCATCTTT. Residues: CACDTRSGGTWYTDKPIF. No J gene was assigned, while the V gene was called as TRDV2; the table assigns TRDD3, which was not confirmed against the DNA. The CDR3 runs 18 residues. Germline lookup yields CDR1 GEAIGNYY and CDR2 EKD.

A few counts support this clone. TCRdb lists the protein of a much larger clone for this DNA, which differs at residue 5, so this is likely a read error; the protein given here is translated from the DNA itself. This sequence joins TRDV2 and TRDJ1; 10 bases are shared with TRDD3. This CDR3 spans 16 amino acids. Germline CDR1 and CDR2: GEAIGNYY and EKD. With V trimmed by 3 bases and J by 2 bases, 8 bases remained unmatched. CDR3 nucleotides: TGTGCCTGTGACTACCTGGGGGATAATATGACCGATAAACTCATCTTT. This translates into CACDYLGDNMTDKLIF.

There are many counts of this clone. A far larger clone is just one base off, so this is likely a read error. Other DNA sequences in the sample encode the same CDR3. This chain uses TRDV2 with TRDJ1; 8 bases map to TRDD3. Losses at the gene ends were 3 bases for V and 0 bases for J; bases not matched to a gene: 5. The CDR3 runs to 15 residues. Germline-derived CDR1 and CDR2 are GEAIGNYY and EKD. CDR3 sequence: CACDVLGVYTDKLIF. The CDR3 DNA reads as TGTGCCTGTGACGTACTGGGGGTCTACACCGATAAACTCATCTTT.

The sample holds a few counts of this clone. The junction differs from germline at one of its ends, possibly a read error. The sample carries other DNA sequences with the same CDR3. The chain recombines TRDV2 with TRDJ1; a possible D gene is TRDD3 (6 bases). Germline-derived CDR1 and CDR2 are GEAIGNYY and EKD. This CDR3 comprises 22 residues. CDR3 in DNA: TGTGCCTGTGACCCCATTTTGGCTGGGGACCCCAGTAGGGTCTTCGACACCGATAAACTCATCTTC. Amino acids: CACDPILAGDPSRVFDTDKLIF.

This clone has a handful of counts. A far larger clone is just one base off, so this is likely a read error. Within the sample, other DNA sequences also encode this same CDR3. The rearrangement joins TRDV1 to TRDJ1; 7 nucleotides align to TRDD3. No J gene was available from TCRdb, and it was assigned here by a germline match of the DNA. After removal of 4 bases from V and 7 bases from J, the junction contained 36 bases not matched to a gene. In germline, CDR1 is TSWWSYY, CDR2 QGS. The CDR3 is 23 residues long. CDR3 nucleotides: TGTGCTCTTGGGGCCCCGTTCCCTACTAACTACCCTCTTGACTGGGGACCACACACTAAACTCATCTTT. Amino acid sequence: CALGAPFPTNYPLDWGPHTKLIF.

This clone was recorded a few times. This likely stems from a read error, as it lies one base from a far larger clone. Other DNA sequences from this sample encode an identical CDR3 as well. The chain couples TRDV2 to TRDJ1; 9 nucleotides line up with TRDD2. The CDR3 is 21 amino acids. CDR1 is GEAIGNYY, CDR2 EKD, per germline. J lost 0 bases, V lost 3 bases, and 22 bases had no gene match. DNA of the CDR3: TGTGCCTGTGACCCCAAAACCCTTCCTACGTCGTCTCTTAAGTACACCGATAAACTCATCTTT. Residues: CACDPKTLPTSSLKYTDKLIF.

A few counts support this clone. TCRdb's protein for this DNA is that of a much larger clone and differs from the translation at residue 5, likely a read error; the protein shown is the DNA translation. The gene calls are TRDV2 and TRDJ1; 12 positions agree with TRDD3. TCRdb gives no J gene; it was assigned here by matching the DNA to germline. CDR1 and CDR2 (germline): GEAIGNYY, EKD. This CDR3 comprises 18 residues. V shed 3 bases and J 0 bases; nucleotides not matched to a gene: 10. CDR3 in DNA: TGTGCCTGTGACCAATTACTGGGGGATACCCCGTACACCGATAAACTCATCTTT. Translation: CACDQLLGDTPYTDKLIF.

Regarding this clone: Translating this DNA gives a protein that differs at residue 7 from the TCRdb one, which belongs to a much larger clone; a read error is likely, and the protein shown is this translation. The chain has TRDV2 and TRDJ1, with D possibly TRDD3 on 5 matching bases. As TCRdb names no J gene, one was assigned here on the basis of a DNA match to germline. This CDR3 is built from 16 residues. Per the germline V gene, CDR1 is GEAIGNYY and CDR2 is EKD. V lost 0 bases and J 0 bases, leaving 13 bases between the germline ends. The CDR3: CACDTGEYGYTDKLIF. Here the CDR3 DNA reads TGTGCCTGTGACACCGGGGAATACGGCTACACCGATAAACTCATCTTT.

Notes on this clone: A read error likely explains this, since a far larger clone differs by one base. Other DNA sequences in the sample encode the same CDR3. The V gene is TRDV1, the J gene TRDJ1; unclear D gene. Matching the DNA to germline supplied the J gene, which TCRdb does not give. Trimming shortened V by 4 bases and J by 2 bases, and 26 bases separated the two germline ends. Germline V gives CDR1 TSWWSYY, CDR2 QGS. The CDR3 consists of 19 residues. The CDR3 protein is CALGVNFFLWPRETDKLIF. CDR3 coding DNA: TGTGCTCTTGGGGTAAACTTCTTTCTATGGCCCCGAGAGACCGATAAACTCATCTTT.

About this clone itself: The mismatch at residue 17 between this DNA's translation and the TCRdb protein of a much larger clone likely reflects a read error; the protein shown is translated from the DNA. The J gene has no call, while the V gene is TRDV1; no check of the table's D call, TRDD3, against the DNA was made. The CDR3 is 19 residues long. The germline V gene has CDR1 TSWWSYY and CDR2 QGS. The CDR3 here is CALGDSTAGGPFTTDKPIF. Written as DNA, the CDR3 is TGTGCTCTTGGGGATTCTACGGCTGGGGGACCTTTCACAACCGATAAACCCATCTTT.

This clone has just a few counts. TCRdb shows a much larger clone's protein in place of this DNA's translation, and the two differ at residue 20, likely through a read error; the protein shown is translated from the DNA. The gene calls are TRDV1 and TRDJ1; 12 nucleotides agree with TRDD3. As TCRdb names no J gene, one was assigned here on the basis of a DNA match to germline. CDR1 is TSWWSYY and CDR2 is QGS in the germline V gene. This CDR3 contains 23 residues. This chain's CDR3 is CALGSFLRRSWGIRPRYTDELIF. For the CDR3, the DNA is TGTGCTCTTGGTTCCTTCCTACGTAGGAGCTGGGGGATACGCCCTCGGTACACCGATGAACTCATCTTT.

This clone was observed a handful of times. With only one base between it and a far larger clone, this is likely a read error. At the DNA level, this CDR3 is encoded by other sequences in the same sample as well. The chain combines TRDV2 with TRDJ1; 11 bases agree with TRDD3. Because TCRdb records no J gene, it was assigned here through a match of the DNA to germline. The CDR3 has 23 residues. Germline V gene data show CDR1 as GEAIGNYY and CDR2 as EKD. Trimming took 0 bases from V and 7 from J; bases not matched to a gene: 30. The CDR3 sequence: CACDTAPARGVGDTTYLPGKLIF. The CDR3 nucleotides read TGTGCCTGTGACACCGCCCCGGCACGCGGAGTGGGGGATACGACCTACCTACCTGGTAAACTCATCTTT.

This clone has a count of ten or more. A far bigger clonotype differs at one base, so this is likely a read error. Distinct nucleotide sequences in the sample also encode this CDR3. The V and J genes are TRDV1 and TRDJ1; D perhaps matches TRDD3 (6 bases). The CDR3 is made up of 20 amino acids. Germline V gives CDR1 TSWWSYY, CDR2 QGS. The CDR3 is CALGESKSRSPGEYTDKLIF. The CDR3 region has the DNA TGTGCCCTTGGGGAATCGAAATCCCGCTCGCCTGGGGAGTACACCGATAAACTCATCTTT.

Comment on this clone: The TCRdb record carries a much larger clone's protein, which differs from this DNA's translation at residue 10; a read error is the likely cause, and the protein listed here is the DNA translation. The chain combines TRDV1 with TRDJ1; 9 bases are shared with TRDD3. Germline V gene lookup returns CDR1 TSWWSYY and CDR2 QGS. The length of the CDR3 is 21 residues. The trim removed 2 bases at V and 0 bases at J, leaving 19 bases unmatched. CDR3 in amino acids: CALGEWNWGRRRPPYTDKLIF. CDR3 nucleotides: TGTGCTCTTGGGGAATGGAACTGGGGGAGACGTCGGCCACCGTACACCGATAAACTCATCTTT.

This clone was picked up a small number of times. Given a far larger clone just one base away, this is likely a sequencing read error. The sample has other DNA sequences that encode this CDR3 too. This chain connects TRDV1 to TRDJ1, with 7 bases that match TRDD3. The J gene, left out of TCRdb, was set here by checking the DNA against germline. V lost 2 bases, J lost 1 base, and 31 bases stayed unmatched. The germline gives CDR1 TSWWSYY, CDR2 QGS. This CDR3 contains 24 residues. CDR3 DNA sequence: TGTGCTCTTGGGGAAGGGGAAGGAACGGTCATCCCAGTACTGGGGATTGCCTGCACCGATAAACTCATCTTT. The encoded protein is CALGEGEGTVIPVLGIACTDKLIF.

In regard to this clone: This probably arose from a read error, given a far larger clone one base away. This sample includes further DNA sequences coding for the same CDR3. The V gene is TRDV1; the J gene was not called; the D call in the table, TRDD3, was not verified against the DNA. Germline loops: CDR1 TSWWSYY, CDR2 QGS. This CDR3 has 19 amino acids. CDR3 loop: CALGERMGDTHGGTDKLIF. The CDR3 nucleotides are TGTGCTCTTGGGGAAAGGATGGGGGATACCCACGGCGGGACCGATAAACTCATCTTC.

A word on this clone: The amino acid sequence in TCRdb belongs to a much larger clone and departs from this DNA's translation at residue 11, likely a sequencing read error; the sequence shown is translated from the DNA. The chain recombines TRDV2 with TRDJ1; 10 nucleotides match TRDD3. TCRdb carries no J gene annotation; the J gene was assigned here by matching the DNA with germline. From germline, CDR1 is GEAIGNYY and CDR2 EKD. The V and J ends lost 3 bases and 7 bases, in that order; junction bases with no gene match: 10. CDR3 length equals 15 residues. CDR3 in DNA: TGTGCCTGTGACGGGCTGGGGGATAACTCCGGTAAACTCATCTTT. Translation gives CACDGLGDNSGKLIF.

Turning to this clone: TCRdb shows a much larger clone's protein in place of this DNA's translation, and the two differ at residue 8, likely through a read error; the protein shown is translated from the DNA. CDR3 protein: CACDFLSPSQKGIPRRYTDKLIF. The CDR3 DNA reads TGTGCCTGTGACTTCCTCTCACCTTCCCAGAAGGGGATTCCTCGGCGTTACACCGATAAACTCATCTTT. V and J are TRDV2 and TRDJ1; D is perhaps TRDD2 or TRDD3 (6 bases each). TCRdb offers no J gene call, so here the DNA was matched to germline to obtain one. Germline CDR1 is GEAIGNYY and CDR2 is EKD. The V end lost 3 bases, the J end lost 0 bases, and 37 bases lay between the germline ends. The CDR3 length is 23 residues.

This clone was seen more than once but under ten times. This sequence is one base from a far larger clone and is likely a read error. Within the sample, other DNA sequences also encode this same CDR3. The chain carries TRDV2 and TRDJ1; D is undetermined. No J gene is reported in TCRdb; it was inferred here by comparing the DNA with germline. The CDR3 consists of 15 residues. V lost 4 bases and J lost 4, with 18 bases in between. Germline V CDR1 and CDR2: GEAIGNYY, EKD. CDR3 protein: CACDTISSVGDKLIF. As DNA, the CDR3 is TGTGCCTGTGATACGATATCCTCTGTGGGCGATAAACTCATCTTT.

There are a few counts of this clone. TCRdb's protein, taken from a much larger clone, differs from this DNA's translation at residue 20, likely owing to a read error; the protein displayed comes from the DNA. The chain carries TRDV1 and TRDJ1; 11 nucleotides align to TRDD3. No J gene is reported in TCRdb; it was inferred here by comparing the DNA with germline. V lost 1 base to trimming and J lost 4 bases; unmatched junction nucleotides: 32. CDR1 is TSWWSYY and CDR2 is QGS in the germline V gene. The CDR3 loop spans 25 amino acids. As DNA, the CDR3 is TGTGCTCTTGGGGAACAGAAAAATCTCGCCTTGCCTTATTTACTGGGGGATATGGTGGGCGATAAACTCATCTTT. Translated, it gives CALGEQKNLALPYLLGDMVGDKLIF.

This clone was found many times. This likely reflects a read error, since a far larger clone is one base away. This same CDR3 is encoded by further DNA sequences in the sample. The chain links TRDV1 to TRDJ1; 9 bases match TRDD3. The CDR3 runs 18 residues. Trimming took 3 bases from V and 0 from J; bases not matched to a gene: 11. Germline values: CDR1 TSWWSYY, CDR2 QGS. The CDR3 nucleotides are TGTGCTCTTGGGGAGCTAGCCCCTGGGGGATTGTACACCGATAAACTCATCTTT. It yields the protein CALGELAPGGLYTDKLIF.

A note on this clone: TCRdb assigns this DNA the protein of a much larger clone, which departs from its translation at residue 8; this likely reflects a read error, and the protein shown comes from translating the DNA. This chain connects TRDV1 to TRDJ1; the match to TRDD3 covers 13 bases. With V trimmed by 5 bases and J by 3 bases, 27 bases remained unmatched. The CDR3 spans 23 residues. Germline V gene data show CDR1 as TSWWSYY and CDR2 as QGS. The CDR3 loop is CALGFPASLGPVTGGYASDKLIF. The CDR3 DNA reads as TGTGCTCTTGGGTTCCCGGCCTCCCTAGGGCCCGTTACTGGGGGATACGCGTCCGATAAACTCATCTTT.

A few counts support this clone. A far larger clone is a single base away, which makes a read error likely. Other DNA sequences within the sample encode an identical CDR3. No J gene was called, and the V gene is TRDV2; the table's TRDD3 call for D was not verified on the DNA. Germline V gene data show CDR1 as GEAIGNYY and CDR2 as EKD. This CDR3 spans 19 amino acids. The chain's CDR3 is CACDTVPGGYAGVPDKLIF. CDR3 nucleotide sequence: TGTGCCTGTGACACCGTTCCTGGGGGATACGCGGGAGTACCCGATAAACTTATCTTT.

This clone was picked up a small number of times. This DNA's translation and the protein TCRdb lists, from a much larger clone, do not match at residue 16, likely due to a read error; the protein shown is translated from the DNA. For the V gene the call is TRDV2; the J gene has no call; the tabulated D call, TRDD3, remains unverified against the DNA. The CDR3 loop spans 18 amino acids. Germline V gene lookup returns CDR1 GEAIGNYY and CDR2 EKD. This CDR3 reads CACDLTGGYGWDTRQTFF. The CDR3 bases are TGTGCCTGTGACCTTACTGGGGGATACGGCTGGGACACCCGACAGACGTTTTTC.

To note about this clone: The TCRdb protein comes from a much larger clone and disagrees with this DNA's translation at residue 8, likely due to a read error; the protein given here is derived from the DNA. This chain links TRAV36/DV7 with TRDJ1; 10 positions match TRDD3. Germline V gives CDR1 VTNFRS, CDR2 LTSSGIE (reference sequence). V dropped 4 bases and J dropped 8; count of bases not matched to a gene: 5. The CDR3 loop spans 12 amino acids. The CDR3 protein is CAVLYWGMKLIF. CDR3 in DNA: TGTGCTGTGCTGTACTGGGGGATGAAACTCATCTTT.

Comments on this clone: The TCRdb record carries a much larger clone's protein, which differs from this DNA's translation at residue 10; a read error is the likely cause, and the protein listed here is the DNA translation. This chain links TRDV1 with TRDJ1; D might be TRDD3 (6 bases). This CDR3 contains 25 residues. CDR1 and CDR2 (germline): TSWWSYY, QGS. With 1 base removed from V and 1 base from J, the gap between germline ends came to 40 bases. The CDR3 nucleotides are TGTGCTCTTGGGGAACAAATGGGAGTGGACTACCTACTGGGAGATCACGACGGGGGCACCGATAAACTCATCTTT. As protein: CALGEQMGVDYLLGDHDGGTDKLIF.

Points on this clone: This may come from a read error, since a much larger clone is one base off. This sample includes further DNA sequences coding for the same CDR3. The V call is TRDV2, the J call TRDJ1; 10 positions match TRDD3. The CDR3 is 18 amino acids. The trim removed 1 base at V and 2 bases at J, leaving 12 bases unmatched. The V gene's germline CDR1 is GEAIGNYY and CDR2 EKD. CDR3 nucleotide sequence: TGTGCCTGTGACACTGTCACCCGTACTGGGGGATGGACCGATAAACTCATCTTT. Its translation: CACDTVTRTGGWTDKLIF.

At least ten counts were recorded for this clone. A read error is likely here: a far larger clone is one base away. Additional DNA sequences in this sample encode the identical CDR3. The V gene is TRDV2, the J gene TRDJ1, with 7 nucleotides matching TRDD3. Here the J gene came from matching the DNA to germline, since TCRdb omits it. The CDR3 is made up of 19 amino acids. Germline V CDR1 and CDR2: GEAIGNYY, EKD. The CDR3 loop reads CACDTVGGYDNDYTDKLIF. Here the CDR3 DNA reads TGCGCCTGTGACACGGTTGGTGGATACGACAACGACTACACCGATAAACTCATCTTT.

Details on this clone: This probably arose from a read error, given a far larger clone one base away. The same CDR3 also results from other DNA sequences found in this sample. This chain uses TRDV1 with TRDJ1; D perhaps matches TRDD3 (6 bases). CDR1 is TSWWSYY and CDR2 is QGS in the germline V gene. The CDR3 sequence is 20 residues long. CDR3 sequence: CALGESKSRSPGEYTDKLIF. Here the CDR3 DNA reads TGTGCTCTTGGGGAATCGAAATCCCGCTCGCCTGGGGAGTACACCGATAAACTCATCTTC.

Of note for this clone: Translating this DNA gives a protein that differs at residue 7 from the TCRdb one, which belongs to a much larger clone; a read error is likely, and the protein shown is this translation. V and J are TRDV1 and TRDJ1; 10 bases agree with TRDD3. TCRdb supplies no J gene; here it was assigned by aligning the nucleotide sequence to germline. Germline lookup yields CDR1 TSWWSYY and CDR2 QGS. The CDR3 has 18 amino acids. The V gene end was trimmed by 1 base and the J gene end by 2 bases; junction bases not matched to a gene: 10. In DNA, the CDR3 is TGTGCTCTTGGGGAACGACTCCAAATACTGGGGGATACCGATAAACTCATCTTT. This codes for CALGERLQILGDTDKLIF.

Details on this clone: With a much larger clone just one base away, this may be a read error. Other DNA sequences in the same sample also yield this CDR3. The chain carries TRDV1 and TRDJ1, with D perhaps matching TRDD3 (6 bases). CDR3 length: 16 amino acids. Trimming pared 3 bases from V and 0 bases from J, leaving 14 bases between. Germline V gene lookup returns CDR1 TSWWSYY and CDR2 QGS. CDR3 in DNA: TGTGCTCTTGGGGAGCTACCGGGGGAGGACACCGATAAACTCATCTTT. Translated, it gives CALGELPGEDTDKLIF.

This clone has more than one count but fewer than ten. Given a far larger clone just one base away, this is likely a sequencing read error. Other DNA sequences of this sample code for an identical CDR3. The V call is TRDV2, the J call TRDJ1, with 9 bases matching TRDD3. The J gene is absent in TCRdb and was assigned here via DNA matching to germline. The CDR3 length is 16 residues. Germline CDR1 reads GEAIGNYY; CDR2 reads EKD. In DNA form, the CDR3 reads TGTGCCTGCGACACCGCCGAAGGTACTGGGGGAAAAAAACTCATCTTT. Protein: CACDTAEGTGGKKLIF.